This TCR beta chain was sequenced during a study of CD4 T cells in relation to SARS-CoV-2 and coronaviruses. At the level of the study: Of the patients, under 10 were male, a few female, two Hispanic.

Sequencing used immunoSEQ multiplex PCR; TCRdb keeps in-frame clones, though not all of them. The sample has about 36,000 clones, about four fifths seen once; the top ten hold 6.6%. Concerning this clone: The antigen remains unidentified.

Trimming pared 2 bases from V and 12 bases from J, leaving 14 bases between. Germline V gene sequence: CDR1 MDHEN, CDR2 SYDVKM. CDR3 size: 13 residues. Study-wide findings and caveats: The cross-reactivity analysis covered only spike protein, not other viral proteins.

The specimen was naive CD4+ T cells from PBMCs, cultured in vitro. The subset was: naive CD4+ T cells isolated by negative enrichment. This rearrangement joins TRBV28 to TRBJ2-1; TRBD1 is a possible D gene (5 bases). This TCR was sampled from an adult with COVID-19. The CDR3 spells CASSLPNRPGQFF. The DNA for the CDR3 is TGTGCCAGCAGTTTACCCAACAGGCCTGGGCAGTTCTTC.